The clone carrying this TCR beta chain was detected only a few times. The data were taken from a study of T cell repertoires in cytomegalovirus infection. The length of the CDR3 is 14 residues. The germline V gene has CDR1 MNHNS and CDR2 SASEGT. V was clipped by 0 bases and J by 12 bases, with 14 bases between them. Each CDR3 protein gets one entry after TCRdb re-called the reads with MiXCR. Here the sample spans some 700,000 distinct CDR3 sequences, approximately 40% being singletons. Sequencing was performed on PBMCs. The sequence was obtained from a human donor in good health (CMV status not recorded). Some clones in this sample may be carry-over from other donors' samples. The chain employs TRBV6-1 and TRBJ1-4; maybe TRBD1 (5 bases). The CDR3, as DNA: TGTGCCAGCAGTGAAGCGCCGCACGTGGGGGAACTGTTTTTT. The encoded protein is CASSEAPHVGELFF.